What follows are 26 T cell receptor beta chains derived from one specimen sequenced in a study of cytomegalovirus exposure and HLA in healthy donors. Both 60 Vbeta primers and 13 Jbeta primers went into the PCR. Method: immunoSEQ multiplex PCR; TCRdb's copy keeps in-frame clones and lacks some. The repertoire holds about 210,000 clones, about 83% seen once, with 10% in the top ten. Sequences were obtained from PBMCs. These receptors came from a woman aged 45-60 years in good health and CMV-seropositive.

The chain couples TRBV9 to TRBJ1-5; weak D call: TRBD1 (5 bases). Trimming left V 7 bases short and J 0 bases short, with 11 bases between. The CDR3 is 14 residues long. CDR1 SGDLS and CDR2 YYNGEE come from the germline V gene. The CDR3 protein is CASGRGSSNQPQHF. The DNA of the CDR3 is TGTGCCAGCGGGAGGGGTAGTAGCAATCAGCCCCAGCATTTT.

CDR3 nucleotides: TGTGCCAGCAGGAAATCAGGGGTTCCAGGGGGGACCCAGTACTTC. It specifies CASRKSGVPGGTQYF. The V call is TRBV2, the J call TRBJ2-5, with 7 nucleotides matching TRBD1. The CDR3 has 15 amino acids. Per the germline V gene, CDR1 is SNHLY and CDR2 is FYNNEI. The junction had 14 bases not matched to a gene; V was cut back by 6 bases and J by 7 bases.

The sample holds one count of this clone. This chain connects TRBV6-5 to TRBJ2-6, with D uncertain. The CDR3 sequence is 14 residues long. The V end was cut by 10 bases, the J end by 2 bases, with 12 bases between. The germline gives CDR1 MNHEY, CDR2 SVGAGI. The CDR3 DNA reads as TGTGCCACAAAGAACCGGGCTGGGGCCAACGTCCTGACTTTC. Protein sequence: CATKNRAGANVLTF.

The rearrangement joins TRBV7-8 to TRBJ2-3; D perhaps matches TRBD2 (6 bases). CDR1 is SGHVS and CDR2 is FQNEAQ in the germline V gene. Trimming left V 5 bases short and J 3 bases short, with 24 bases between. CDR3 length: 18 residues. The CDR3 nucleotides are TGTGCCAGCAGCCCACTGGGGAGGCCAATGAGGAGAACAGATACGCAGTATTTT. Residues: CASSPLGRPMRRTDTQYF.

V gene TRBV5-1 combines with J gene TRBJ2-3; unclear D gene. Germline V gives CDR1 SGHRS, CDR2 YFSETQ. This CDR3 spans 14 amino acids. V lost 2 bases and J 4 bases, leaving 11 bases between the germline ends. The CDR3 DNA follows: TGCGCCAGCAGCTTACATCAGATTTCAGATACGCAGTATTTT. Its protein is CASSLHQISDTQYF.

The chain recombines TRBV30 with TRBJ1-3, with a weak D call TRBD1 (5 bases). V gave up 4 bases and J gave up 2 bases, with 15 bases separating them. The CDR3 covers 15 residues. Germline lookup yields CDR1 GTSNPN and CDR2 SVGIG (reference sequence). DNA for the CDR3: TGTGCCTGGACTCAAGGGGCAATACCTGGAAACACCATATATTTT. Amino acid sequence: CAWTQGAIPGNTIYF.

This clone was found once. V gene TRBV6-5 combines with J gene TRBJ1-2, with 7 positions matching TRBD1. This CDR3 is built from 15 residues. Germline lookup yields CDR1 MNHEY and CDR2 SVGAGI. V dropped 2 bases and J dropped 0; count of bases not matched to a gene: 3. In DNA, the CDR3 is TGTGCCAGCAGTTACGGGGGACAGTCTAACTATGGCTACACCTTC. Translated, it gives CASSYGGQSNYGYTF.

V is TRBV7-6 and J is TRBJ1-1; D is uncertain. The germline V gene encodes CDR1 SGHVS and CDR2 FNYEAQ. The ends were cut back, 5 bases at V and 1 base at J, with 11 bases in the middle. The CDR3 contains 14 residues. In DNA form, the CDR3 reads TGTGCCAGCAGCCCGACCGGGGAGAACACTGAAGCTTTCTTT. The encoded protein is CASSPTGENTEAFF. Full variable domain (outside the CDR3, taken from reference TRBV7-6 and TRBJ1-1): GAGVSQSPRYKVTKRGQDVALRCDPISGHVSLYWYRQALGQGPEFLTYFNYEAQQDKSGLPNDRFSAERPEGSISTLTIQRTEQRDSAMYRCASSPTGENTEAFFGQGTRLTVV.

The chain employs TRBV7-2 and TRBJ2-1, with D uncertain. V was clipped by 5 bases and J by 6 bases, with 14 bases between them. The CDR3 extends over 14 amino acids. Per germline, CDR1 SGHTA and CDR2 FQGNSA. The CDR3 nucleotides read TGTGCCAGCAGCCCTATAGAGATCACCAATGAGCAGTTCTTC. This sequence encodes CASSPIEITNEQFF.

The CDR3, as DNA: TGTGCCAGCAGCCCCTTTTTAGATACAGATACGCAGTATTTT. Amino acids: CASSPFLDTDTQYF. The chain recombines TRBV4-2 with TRBJ2-3; D not resolved. Looked up from germline, CDR1 is LGHNA and CDR2 is YNFKEQ. V was pared by 4 bases and J by 3 bases, with 11 bases between. The CDR3 spans 14 residues.

The chain carries TRBV7-7 and TRBJ2-1; D perhaps matches TRBD2 (6 bases). Germline V CDR1 and CDR2: SSHAT, FNYEAQ (reference sequence). The length of the CDR3 is 15 residues. V lost 4 bases and J lost 0, with 10 bases in between. The CDR3 loop reads CASSYSGYSYNEQFF. Written as DNA, the CDR3 is TGTGCCAGCAGCTATAGCGGTTACTCCTACAATGAGCAGTTCTTC.

The gene calls are TRBV7-9 and TRBJ1-4; tentatively, D is TRBD1 (5 bases). This CDR3 is 16 amino acids long. V was cut by 4 bases and J by 7 bases, with 19 bases left in between. The germline CDR1 and CDR2 sequences are SEHNR and FQNEAQ (reference sequence). CDR3 amino acids: CASSSSRAGHREKLFF. As DNA, the CDR3 is TGTGCCAGCAGCTCGAGTCGGGCAGGGCACCGTGAAAAACTGTTTTTT.

This clone was seen a few times. This sample includes further DNA sequences coding for the same CDR3. The chain joins TRBV19 to TRBJ2-2; TRBD2 aligns across 7 bases. Germline V gene data show CDR1 as LNHDA and CDR2 as SQIVND (reference sequence). The CDR3 spans 13 residues. The V and J ends lost 3 bases and 7 bases, in that order; junction bases with no gene match: 2. As DNA, the CDR3 is TGTGCCAGTAGTATGGGGGGGAGCGGGGAGCTGTTTTTT. Amino acids: CASSMGGSGELFF.

The chain uses TRBV6-5 and TRBJ2-5; D uncertain. V lost 6 bases and J 5 bases, leaving 16 bases between the germline ends. The CDR3 contains 14 residues. In germline, CDR1 is MNHEY, CDR2 SVGAGI. The CDR3 protein is CASRHFSRSETQYF. The CDR3 region has the DNA TGTGCCAGCAGGCACTTCTCTAGGTCTGAGACCCAGTACTTC.

This chain joins TRBV5-4 and TRBJ2-5; the match to TRBD2 covers 10 bases. Looked up from germline, CDR1 is SGHNT and CDR2 is YYREEE (reference sequence). The CDR3 runs 15 residues. Germline trimming cut 7 bases from V and 4 bases from J; bases unmatched to any gene: 10. The CDR3 DNA sequence: TGTGCCAGCCAGGTCAGCGGGGGGGGACGAGAGACCCAGTACTTC. This translates into CASQVSGGGRETQYF.

The chain carries TRBV19 and TRBJ1-4; tentative D call: TRBD1 (6 bases). Germline-derived CDR1 and CDR2 are LNHDA and SQIVND (reference sequence). CDR3 length equals 15 residues. With 2 bases removed from V and 7 bases from J, the gap between germline ends came to 14 bases. The CDR3 nucleotides read TGTGCCAGTAGTATACAGGGGATGGGGAGTGAAAAACTGTTTTTT. Amino acids: CASSIQGMGSEKLFF.

The CDR3 sequence: CASTLSMSIYEQYF. For the CDR3, the DNA is TGTGCCAGCACACTGTCGATGTCCATCTACGAGCAGTACTTC. The rearrangement uses TRBV2 and TRBJ2-7; D gene ambiguous. From germline, CDR1 is SNHLY and CDR2 FYNNEI. V lost 7 bases, J lost 3 bases, and 16 bases lay in between. The CDR3 has 14 amino acids. Supplemented by reference TRBV2 and TRBJ2-7, the full variable domain reads EPEVTQTPSHQVTQMGQEVILRCVPISNHLYFYWYRQILGQKVEFLVSFYNNEISEKSEIFDDQFSVERPDGSNFTLKIRSTKLEDSAMYFCASTLSMSIYEQYFGPGTRLTVT.

This clone occurred once. CDR3 in amino acids: CASSDHAGYSGNTGELFF. The CDR3 region has the DNA TGTGCCAGCAGCGATCACGCAGGGTATTCAGGGAACACCGGGGAGCTGTTTTTT. The genes are TRBV27 and TRBJ2-2; possibly TRBD1 for D (5 bases). Germline CDR1 is MNHEY and CDR2 is SMNVEV (reference sequence). The ends were cut back, 6 bases at V and 1 base at J, with 21 bases in the middle. The length of the CDR3 is 18 residues.

The chain recombines TRBV10-3 with TRBJ2-1; D is ambiguous. The length of the CDR3 is 12 residues. Germline V gene data show CDR1 as ENHRY and CDR2 as SYGVKD. The V gene lost 2 bases and the J gene lost 11 bases, with 10 bases spanning the gap. The CDR3 here is CAISEDGGKQFF. For the CDR3, the DNA is TGTGCCATCAGTGAGGATGGCGGAAAGCAGTTCTTC.

With regard to this clone: In the same sample, other DNA sequences code for this CDR3. V usage is TRBV7-2 and J usage is TRBJ2-7; possibly TRBD2 for D (6 bases). CDR3 length: 14 residues. The V gene's germline CDR1 is SGHTA and CDR2 FQGNSA. Trimming pared 1 base from V and 1 base from J, leaving 8 bases between. Written as DNA, the CDR3 is TGTGCCAGCAGCTTAGGGGGAGGATCCTACGAGCAGTACTTC. Its protein is CASSLGGGSYEQYF.

The rearrangement uses TRBV7-9 and TRBJ1-2; D is unresolved. CDR1 is SEHNR and CDR2 is FQNEAQ in the germline V gene (reference sequence). The V end was cut by 2 bases, the J end by 2 bases, with 9 bases between. This CDR3 is built from 14 residues. This CDR3 reads CASSLTGGNYGYTF. The DNA of the CDR3 is TGTGCCAGCAGCTTAACCGGCGGGAACTATGGCTACACCTTC.

This chain connects TRBV28 to TRBJ1-4, with D uncertain. V gave up 8 bases and J gave up 2 bases, with 9 bases separating them. Germline CDR1 is MDHEN and CDR2 is SYDVKM. The length of the CDR3 is 13 residues. The CDR3 here is CASGRVTNEKLFF. The CDR3 DNA follows: TGTGCCAGCGGGAGGGTCACTAATGAAAAACTGTTTTTT.

The chain recombines TRBV9 with TRBJ2-7, with TRBD1 matching over 9 bases. V shed 4 bases, J shed 4 bases, and the junction held 9 bases outside the gene matches. Per germline, CDR1 SGDLS and CDR2 YYNGEE. The length of the CDR3 is 15 residues. DNA for the CDR3: TGTGCCAGCAGCCTATCCACCGGGACAGGGTACGAGCAGTACTTC. Translation gives CASSLSTGTGYEQYF.

The rearrangement links TRBV18 to TRBJ2-1, with D tentatively TRBD2 (6 bases). Germline V gives CDR1 KGHSH, CDR2 LQKENI. Trimming pared 8 bases from V and 8 bases from J, leaving 19 bases between. The length of the CDR3 is 14 residues. The CDR3 nucleotides are TGTGCCAGCCGGTCGGGACTTCCCTCCCATGAGCAGTTCTTC. Translation gives CASRSGLPSHEQFF.

V usage is TRBV11-1 and J usage is TRBJ1-4, with D perhaps matching TRBD1 (6 bases). Germline V CDR1 and CDR2: SGHAT, FQDESV (reference sequence). Trimming removed 1 base at V and 5 bases at J, with 11 bases between. The CDR3 totals 15 residues. The CDR3 nucleotides read TGTGCCAGCAGCTTAGGAGGGGGAGTCAATGAAAAACTGTTTTTT. Encoded protein: CASSLGGGVNEKLFF.

A single count supports this clone. The rearrangement uses TRBV6-6 and TRBJ1-3; 7 bases agree with TRBD1. Germline lookup yields CDR1 MNHNY and CDR2 SVGAGI (reference sequence). The CDR3 length is 15 residues. J was trimmed by 2 bases and V by 7 bases; bases with no gene match: 8. For the CDR3, the DNA is TGTGCCAGCATTGACAGGGTACAGACTGGAAACACCATATATTTT. Translated, it gives CASIDRVQTGNTIYF.